Listed here are 18 T cell receptor beta chains from one sample, sequenced in a study of CD8 T cells in ankylosing spondylitis. TCRdb fed the 5' RACE reads into MiXCR, producing one record per CDR3 protein. In the table there are 350,000 to 400,000 distinct CDR3 sequences, about 20% of which are singletons. Material for sequencing was blood, either unsorted or a sorted T cell fraction (not recorded which). The source of these receptors is a male donor with ankylosing spondylitis or in good health (not recorded which).

A few counts support this clonotype. V and J are TRBV9 and TRBJ2-7; the D is unclear. V shed 0 bases and J shed 7 bases, with 11 bases lying between them. The CDR3 contains 13 residues. Germline-derived CDR1 and CDR2 are SGDLS and YYNGEE. DNA for the CDR3: TGTGCCAGCAGCGTAGGAGTCGGGCCAGAGCAGTACTTC. Encoded protein: CASSVGVGPEQYF.

In its sample, this clonotype was seen a few times. One junction end does not reproduce the germline sequence, and a read error may be involved. The rearrangement joins TRBV6-1 to TRBJ2-7; no clear D gene. CDR3 size: 15 residues. Germline V gene data show CDR1 as MNHNS and CDR2 as SASEGT. The CDR3 coding sequence is TGTGCCAGCAGAGAAGTGCACCTGAGCTCCTACGAGCAGTACTTC. Translation: CASREVHLSSYEQYF.

The chain carries TRBV30 and TRBJ2-7; D is unresolved. This CDR3 is built from 15 residues. Germline V gene lookup returns CDR1 GTSNPN and CDR2 SVGIG (reference sequence). V was trimmed by 0 bases and J by 3 bases, leaving 15 bases between them. CDR3 in DNA: TGTGCCTGGAGTGTAATGGCAGCGACTTTCTACGAGCAGTACTTC. As protein: CAWSVMAATFYEQYF.

This clonotype was observed once. The chain recombines TRBV6-1 with TRBJ1-6; D unclear. Germline lookup yields CDR1 MNHNS and CDR2 SASEGT. The CDR3 has 15 residues. The ends were cut back, 3 bases at V and 5 bases at J, with 11 bases in the middle. In DNA, the CDR3 is TGTGCCAGCAGTGATTGGAGTCGGGATAATTCACCCCTCCACTTT. It encodes CASSDWSRDNSPLHF.

This clonotype has just a few counts. The V gene is TRBV27, the J gene TRBJ1-1; D ambiguous. The germline CDR1 and CDR2 sequences are MNHEY and SMNVEV (reference sequence). Deletions cut 8 bases from V and 1 base from J, with 11 bases between. The CDR3 is 13 amino acids. CDR3 protein: CASGMTGNTEAFF. CDR3 nucleotide sequence: TGTGCCAGCGGAATGACGGGGAACACTGAAGCTTTCTTT.

V is TRBV27 and J is TRBJ2-7; D is unclear. V lost 8 bases and J lost 2, with 10 bases in between. In germline, CDR1 is MNHEY, CDR2 SMNVEV (reference sequence). This CDR3 spans 12 amino acids. DNA of the CDR3: TGTGCCAGCGCCCCCTCGGCCTACGAGCAGTACTTC. Translation gives CASAPSAYEQYF.

The chain employs TRBV12-3 or TRBV12-4 and TRBJ2-1; 9 bases align to TRBD1. J was trimmed by 6 bases and V by 1 base; bases with no gene match: 4. CDR3 size: 15 residues. This CDR3 is CASSLVDRGGNEQFF. The CDR3 DNA reads as TGTGCCAGCAGTTTAGTGGACAGGGGCGGCAATGAGCAGTTCTTC.

The chain combines TRBV7-6 with TRBJ2-3; D is unclear. Trimming took 4 bases from V and 4 from J, leaving 9 bases between them. The CDR3 spans 13 residues. Germline values: CDR1 SGHVS, CDR2 FNYEAQ. CDR3 coding DNA: TGTGCCAGCAGCTCGACCGTTGCAGATACGCAGTATTTT. Residues: CASSSTVADTQYF.

This clonotype was seen a handful of times. The J gene is TRBJ2-3, the V gene TRBV7-9, with D tentatively TRBD2 (5 bases). CDR1 is SEHNR and CDR2 is FQNEAQ in the germline V gene (reference sequence). Trimming removed 5 bases at V and 2 bases at J, with 17 bases between. The CDR3 contains 16 residues. The CDR3, as DNA: TGTGCCAGCAGCCAATCTGACTACCCATTCACAGATACGCAGTATTTT. This encodes CASSQSDYPFTDTQYF.

The chain links TRBV20-1 to TRBJ1-2, with D possibly TRBD1 on 6 matching bases. Germline V gives CDR1 DFQATT, CDR2 SNEGSKA (reference sequence). The CDR3 runs 13 residues. The V gene lost 5 bases and the J gene lost 2 bases, with 12 bases spanning the gap. The CDR3 loop is CSAPPDRNYGYTF. The CDR3 DNA follows: TGCAGTGCTCCACCGGACAGAAACTATGGCTACACCTTC.

This clonotype was counted only a few times. This sequence joins TRBV13 and TRBJ2-1; D is ambiguous. The V end lost 2 bases, the J end lost 0 bases, and 8 bases lay between the germline ends. This CDR3 is built from 15 residues. CDR1 and CDR2 from the germline V gene are PRHDT and FYEKMQ (reference sequence). The CDR3 loop is CASSLRPSSYNEQFF. For the CDR3, the DNA is TGTGCCAGCAGCTTAAGGCCCAGCTCCTACAATGAGCAGTTCTTC.

The chain employs TRBV14 and TRBJ2-2, with D unclear. The CDR3 totals 16 residues. Trimming removed 0 bases at V and 2 bases at J, with 10 bases between. Germline assignment: CDR1 SGHDN and CDR2 FVKESK. The CDR3: CASSQDEYSNTGELFF. For the CDR3, the DNA is TGTGCCAGCAGCCAAGATGAGTATAGTAACACCGGGGAGCTGTTTTTT.

This chain connects TRBV7-3 to TRBJ2-7; tentative D call: TRBD1 (6 bases). CDR3 size: 12 residues. Germline V gene data show CDR1 as SGHTA and CDR2 as FQGTGA. CDR3 region: CADRRLYYEQYF. In DNA, the CDR3 is TGTGCAGACAGGAGGCTCTACTACGAGCAGTACTTC.

The chain links TRBV5-6 to TRBJ2-7; tentative D call: TRBD2 (7 bases). The germline V and J ends were trimmed by 4 bases and 6 bases, with 14 bases remaining between them. Germline CDR1 is SGHDT and CDR2 is YYEEEE. The CDR3 consists of 13 residues. The DNA for the CDR3 is TGTGCCAGCAGCCTGGGGGGGCAGGGCGAGCAGTACTTC. Protein: CASSLGGQGEQYF.

This clonotype appeared a few times. The rearrangement uses TRBV7-9 and TRBJ2-1, with 11 positions matching TRBD1. The CDR3 loop spans 15 amino acids. Germline loops: CDR1 SEHNR, CDR2 FQNEAQ (reference sequence). V lost 1 base, J lost 5 bases, and 1 base stayed unmatched. The CDR3 here is CASSLGDRGNNEQFF. DNA of the CDR3: TGTGCCAGCAGCTTAGGGGACAGGGGGAACAATGAGCAGTTCTTC.

This clonotype was detected only a few times. This chain joins TRBV11-2 and TRBJ2-7; 11 bases align to TRBD1. The CDR3 length is 14 residues. CDR1 is SGHAT and CDR2 is FQNNGV in the germline V gene. V gave up 5 bases and J gave up 3 bases; unmatched junction bases: 3. The CDR3 protein is CASSHGTGGYEQYF. In DNA, the CDR3 is TGTGCCAGCAGCCACGGGACAGGGGGCTACGAGCAGTACTTC.

This rearrangement joins TRBV4-1 to TRBJ2-2; D possibly corresponds to TRBD2 (5 bases). Germline CDR1 and CDR2: MGHRA and YSYEKL. The ends were cut back, 4 bases at V and 7 bases at J, with 16 bases in the middle. The CDR3 sequence is 15 residues long. CDR3 DNA sequence: TGCGCCAGCAGCCCTACCATAAGCGCGGGCGGGGAGCTGTTTTTT. It codes for CASSPTISAGGELFF.

V is TRBV10-1 and J is TRBJ2-2; TRBD1 matches 9 bases. The germline V gene encodes CDR1 WNHNN and CDR2 SYGVQD (reference sequence). The CDR3 runs to 14 residues. Trimming at V came to 9 bases and at J to 1 base, leaving 3 bases not matched to a gene. For the CDR3, the DNA is TGCGCCAGTCCGGGACAGGGGAACACCGGGGAGCTGTTTTTT. Its translation is CASPGQGNTGELFF.